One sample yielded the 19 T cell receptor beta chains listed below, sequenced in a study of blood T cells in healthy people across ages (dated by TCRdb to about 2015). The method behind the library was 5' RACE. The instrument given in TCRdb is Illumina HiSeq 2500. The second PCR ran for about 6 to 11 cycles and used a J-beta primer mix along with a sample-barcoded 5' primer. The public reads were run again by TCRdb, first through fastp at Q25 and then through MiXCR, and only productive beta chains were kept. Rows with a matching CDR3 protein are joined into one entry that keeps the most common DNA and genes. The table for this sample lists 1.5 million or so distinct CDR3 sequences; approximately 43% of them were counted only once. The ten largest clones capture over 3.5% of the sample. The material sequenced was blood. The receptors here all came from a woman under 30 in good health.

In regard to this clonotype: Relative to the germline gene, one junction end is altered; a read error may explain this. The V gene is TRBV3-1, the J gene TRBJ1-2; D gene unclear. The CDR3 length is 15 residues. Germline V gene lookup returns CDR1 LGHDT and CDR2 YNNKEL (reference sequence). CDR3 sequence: CASSQDLSGPYGNTF. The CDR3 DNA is TGTGCCAGCAGCCAAGACCTAAGCGGGCCCTATGGCAACACCTTC.

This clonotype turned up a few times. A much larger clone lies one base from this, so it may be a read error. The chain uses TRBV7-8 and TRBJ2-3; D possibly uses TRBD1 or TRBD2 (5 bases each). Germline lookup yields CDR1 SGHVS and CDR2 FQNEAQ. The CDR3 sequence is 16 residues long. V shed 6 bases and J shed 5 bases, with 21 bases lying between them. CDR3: CASRLLARGAVDTQYF. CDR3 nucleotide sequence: TGTGCCAGCAGATTATTAGCGAGAGGGGCTGTAGATACGCAGTATTTT.

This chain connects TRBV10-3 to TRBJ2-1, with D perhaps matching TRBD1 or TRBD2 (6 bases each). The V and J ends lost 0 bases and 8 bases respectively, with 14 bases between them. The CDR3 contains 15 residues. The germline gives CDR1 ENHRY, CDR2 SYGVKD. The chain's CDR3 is CAISESGGGLHEQFF. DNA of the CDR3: TGTGCCATCAGTGAGTCTGGAGGGGGTTTGCATGAGCAGTTCTTC.

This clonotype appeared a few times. The CDR3 DNA follows: TGTGCCAGCAGTGCCCTCGGGACAGGGTTGGAGACCCAGTACTTC. Its protein is CASSALGTGLETQYF. The V gene is TRBV6-2 or TRBV6-3, the J gene TRBJ2-5, with 9 bases lining up with TRBD1. V lost 5 bases, J lost 5 bases, and 9 bases stayed unmatched. CDR3 length: 15 residues. Germline CDR1 and CDR2: MNHEY and SVGEGT.

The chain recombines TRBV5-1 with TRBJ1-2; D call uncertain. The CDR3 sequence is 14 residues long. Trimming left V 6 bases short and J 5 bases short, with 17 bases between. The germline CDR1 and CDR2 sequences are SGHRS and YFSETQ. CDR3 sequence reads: CASTFTASGYGYTF. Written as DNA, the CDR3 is TGCGCCAGCACCTTCACCGCCTCGGGTTATGGCTACACCTTC.

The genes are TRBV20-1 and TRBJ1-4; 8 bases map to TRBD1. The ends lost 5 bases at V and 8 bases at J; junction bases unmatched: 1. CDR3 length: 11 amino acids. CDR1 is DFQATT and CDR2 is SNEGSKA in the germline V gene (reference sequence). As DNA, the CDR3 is TGCAGTGCTGGACAGGGAGAAAAACTGTTTTTT. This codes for CSAGQGEKLFF.

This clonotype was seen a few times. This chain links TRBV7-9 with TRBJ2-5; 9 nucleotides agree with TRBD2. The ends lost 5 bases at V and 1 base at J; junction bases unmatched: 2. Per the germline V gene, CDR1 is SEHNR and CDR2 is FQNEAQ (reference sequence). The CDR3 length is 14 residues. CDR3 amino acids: CASSTSGLQETQYF. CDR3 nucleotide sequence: TGTGCCAGCAGCACTAGCGGGCTCCAAGAGACCCAGTACTTC.

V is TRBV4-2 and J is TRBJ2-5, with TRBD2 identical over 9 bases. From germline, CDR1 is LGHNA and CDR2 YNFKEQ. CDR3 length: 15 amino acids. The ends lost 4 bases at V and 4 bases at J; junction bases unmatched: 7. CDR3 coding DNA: TGTGCCAGCAGCCCCGTAGCGGGAGTCCGAGAGACCCAGTACTTC. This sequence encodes CASSPVAGVRETQYF.

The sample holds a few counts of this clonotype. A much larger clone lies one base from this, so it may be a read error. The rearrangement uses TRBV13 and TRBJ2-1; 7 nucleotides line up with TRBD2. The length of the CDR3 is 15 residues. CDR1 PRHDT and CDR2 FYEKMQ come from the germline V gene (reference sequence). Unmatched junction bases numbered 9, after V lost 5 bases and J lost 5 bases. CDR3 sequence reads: CASSTGLEANNEQFF. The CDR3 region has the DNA TGTGCCAGCAGCACCGGACTAGAGGCCAACAATGAGCAGTTCTTC.

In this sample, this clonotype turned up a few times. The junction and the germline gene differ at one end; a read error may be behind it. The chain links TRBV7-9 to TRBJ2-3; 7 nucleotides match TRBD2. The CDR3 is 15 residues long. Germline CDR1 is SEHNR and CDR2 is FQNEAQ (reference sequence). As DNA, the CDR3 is TGTGCCGGCAGCCGACTAGGCGGGGGTACAGATACGCAGTATTTT. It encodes CAGSRLGGGTDTQYF.

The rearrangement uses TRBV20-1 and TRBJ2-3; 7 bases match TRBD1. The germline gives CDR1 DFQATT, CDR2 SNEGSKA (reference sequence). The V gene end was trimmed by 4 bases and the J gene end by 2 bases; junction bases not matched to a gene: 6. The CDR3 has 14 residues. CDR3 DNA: TGCAGTGCTACAGGGGACAGATACACAGATACGCAGTATTTT. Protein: CSATGDRYTDTQYF.

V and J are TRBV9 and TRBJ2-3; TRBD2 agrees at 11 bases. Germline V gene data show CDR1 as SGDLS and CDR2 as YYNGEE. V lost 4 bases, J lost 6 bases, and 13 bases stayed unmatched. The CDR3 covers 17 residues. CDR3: CASSIPGTSGRGDTQYF. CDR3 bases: TGTGCCAGCAGCATCCCCGGGACTAGCGGAAGAGGCGATACGCAGTATTTT.

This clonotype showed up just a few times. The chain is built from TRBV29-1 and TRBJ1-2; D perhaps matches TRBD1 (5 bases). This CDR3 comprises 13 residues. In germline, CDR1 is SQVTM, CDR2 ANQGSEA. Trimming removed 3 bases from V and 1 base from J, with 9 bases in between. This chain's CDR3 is CSVELGVNYGYTF. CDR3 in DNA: TGCAGCGTTGAGTTAGGGGTTAACTATGGCTACACCTTC.

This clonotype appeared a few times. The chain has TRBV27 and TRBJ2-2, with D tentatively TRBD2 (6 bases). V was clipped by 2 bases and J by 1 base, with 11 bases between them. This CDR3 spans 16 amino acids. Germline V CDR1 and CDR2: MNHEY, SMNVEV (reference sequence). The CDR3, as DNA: TGTGCCAGCAGTTTAAGGACCGGGGGGAACACCGGGGAGCTGTTTTTT. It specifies CASSLRTGGNTGELFF.

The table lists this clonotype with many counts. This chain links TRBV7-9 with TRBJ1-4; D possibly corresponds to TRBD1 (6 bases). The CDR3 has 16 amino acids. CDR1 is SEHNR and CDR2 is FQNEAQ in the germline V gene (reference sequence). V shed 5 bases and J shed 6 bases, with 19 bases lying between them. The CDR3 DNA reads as TGTGCCAGCAGCGTTAAGGTCGGGGGCTCGGATGAAAAACTGTTTTTT. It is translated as CASSVKVGGSDEKLFF.

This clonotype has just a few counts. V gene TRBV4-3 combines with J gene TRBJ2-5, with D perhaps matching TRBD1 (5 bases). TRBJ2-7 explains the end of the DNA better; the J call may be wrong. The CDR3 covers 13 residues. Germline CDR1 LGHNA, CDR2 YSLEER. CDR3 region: CASSQAVRGEQYF. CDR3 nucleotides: TGCGCCAGCAGCCAAGCTGTTAGGGGCGAGCAGTACTTC.

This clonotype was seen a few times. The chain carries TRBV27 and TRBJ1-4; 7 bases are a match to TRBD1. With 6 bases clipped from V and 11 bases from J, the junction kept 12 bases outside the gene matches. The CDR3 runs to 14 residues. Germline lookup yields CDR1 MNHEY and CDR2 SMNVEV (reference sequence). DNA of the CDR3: TGTGCCAGCAGCTCACAGGGGCCCCCTGGGAAACTGTTTTTT. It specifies CASSSQGPPGKLFF. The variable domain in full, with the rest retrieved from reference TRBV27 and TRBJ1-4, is EAQVTQNPRYLITVTGKKLTVTCSQNMNHEYMSWYRQDPGLGLRQIYYSMNVEVTDKGDVPEGYKVSRKEKRNFPLILESPSPNQTSLYFCASSSQGPPGKLFFGSGTQLSVL.

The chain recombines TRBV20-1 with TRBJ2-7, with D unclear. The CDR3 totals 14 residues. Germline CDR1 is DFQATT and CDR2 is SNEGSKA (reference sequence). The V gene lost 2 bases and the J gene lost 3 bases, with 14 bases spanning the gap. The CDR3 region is CSARTPRPLYEQYF. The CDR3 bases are TGCAGTGCTAGAACTCCCCGGCCCCTCTACGAGCAGTACTTC.

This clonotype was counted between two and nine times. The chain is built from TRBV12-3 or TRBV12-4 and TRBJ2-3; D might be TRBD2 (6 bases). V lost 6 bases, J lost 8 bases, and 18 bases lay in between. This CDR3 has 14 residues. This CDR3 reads CASSLPGLEGTQYF. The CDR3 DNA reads TGTGCCAGCAGCTTACCCGGACTGGAGGGTACGCAGTATTTT.